Reported below is one T cell receptor (beta chain). These data originate in a study of OX40 agonist ivuxolimab in advanced cancers. The CDR3 is made up of 19 amino acids. Germline CDR1 reads LNHDA; CDR2 reads SQIVND (reference sequence). The V segment lost 6 bases and the J segment 0 bases; nucleotides outside the gene matches: 12. Profiling relied on immunoSEQ multiplex PCR, and the TCRdb table lists in-frame clones only, not all of them. This sample has approximately 58,000 clones, with approximately 90% found just once. The rearrangement links TRBV19 to TRBJ2-1; 12 nucleotides line up with TRBD2. Source: CD4+ or CD8+ T cells sorted from blood, taken in a trial of the OX40 agonist ivuxolimab. The sequence came from an adult with an advanced solid tumor such as melanoma, head and neck, liver or kidney cancer. The DNA for the CDR3 is TGTGCCAGTAGCTCCGGGGGACTAGCGGGTGGGAGCTCCTACAATGAGCAGTTCTTC. Its translation is CASSSGGLAGGSSYNEQFF.